This TCR beta chain was retrieved from a study of T cells in Graves' hyperthyroidism and ophthalmopathy (dated by TCRdb to the late 2010s). A note on the overall study: Peripheral blood was collected at initial diagnosis, before any treatment. TCR V-J signatures able to tell the groups apart were searched for in a discovery cohort of around 95 patients, of whom around 42 had Graves' ophthalmopathy and 57 had stable Graves' hyperthyroidism. Prospective prediction of ophthalmopathy was tested in an independent validation cohort consisting of some 19 hyperthyroidism patients and around 16 patients who later progressed to ophthalmopathy. The approximately 97 discovery patients were randomly divided into training and test sets at a 7:3 ratio. Thyroid tissue and blood T-cell repertoires from roughly six Graves' hyperthyroidism patients were also compared in the study. After blood sampling, hyperthyroidism patients were treated with methimazole at a starting dose of 30 mg daily, and ophthalmopathy patients were treated with high-dose intravenous methylprednisolone. TCR Vbeta CDR3 sequencing of some 140 peripheral blood samples (under 45 ophthalmopathy, 75 or so hyperthyroidism and roughly 17 progressor patients) is reported in the paper. The paper's findings and limits, for the study overall: Ophthalmopathy was separated from stable hyperthyroidism by a 13 V-J signature model, with around 90% sensitivity and approximately 84% specificity obtained in cross-validation and 80%/75% obtained in testing. Sample size was not statistically predetermined, and investigators were not blinded to group allocation. During validation, the model predicted progression to ophthalmopathy a median of about 6.5 months ahead of onset, with almost 71% sensitivity and about 72% specificity. Most expanded thyroid clonotypes (frequency above 0.001) were also detected in blood, suggesting blood repertoires may reflect thyroid immune responses.

The TCR beta CDR3 regions were amplified from the RNA transcripts. For the first round of RT-PCR on the TCR CDR3, the HTBI primer set was used together with the Qiagen OneStep RT-PCR kit. Libraries were constructed in a second round of multiplex PCR, after which size selection and purification were performed. Paired-end sequencing of the libraries was performed with 100 bp reads on an Illumina HiSeq2000. The study's processing was this. Raw data were processed with SOAPnuke, discarding reads with adapters, uncalled bases, mean Phred below 15, or no exact constant-primer or identifier match. High-quality paired reads were merged using COPE v1.2.5, and each unique nucleotide sequence was defined as a clonotype. Clonotypes were aligned to IMGT TRBV, TRBD and TRBJ reference segments using MiTCR v1.1. The analysis included only V-J combinations with a frequency above 0.0001, which together covered 99% to 99.2% of the repertoires. A TCS score was defined as the ratio between F50 (clonal expansion) and ExV (chaos), using BLOSUM62-based TCRdist between CDR3 peptides within each V-J. Welch's t-statistics and random forest reduced around 520 V-J features to roughly 13, which were used in a naive Bayes classifier (R e1071). In-frame beta chains were kept once TCRdb had trimmed the public reads at Q25 with fastp and called clones with MiXCR. Rows are unified per CDR3 protein, each entry keeping the most common DNA and genes. These V and J calls originate from TCRdb's pipeline instead of the authors' own analysis. Present in this sample are fewer than 110,000 distinct CDR3 sequences, approximately 16% of which were seen just once. The ten largest clonotypes hold 35% to 45% of the sample.

The CDR3 runs 14 residues from the cysteine to the phenylalanine. The only DNA kept is the CDR3, 42 bases in frame from the first base. V is pared back by 4 bases and J by 2 bases, with 11 bases lying between the germline termini. The germline V gene (reference sequence) yields SEHNR for CDR1 and FQNEAQ for CDR2. Stable Graves' hyperthyroidism was defined as the absence of progression to ophthalmopathy over 18 months of follow-up. Hyperthyroidism patients were aged 18 to 65 years and newly diagnosed, with disease duration of less than 2 months. Exclusion was applied to patients with uncontrolled infections, other autoimmune diseases, pregnancy or lactation. Diagnoses were based on clinical symptoms, serum thyroxine and TRAb, thyroid ultrasound and orbital computed tomography. Ficoll-Paque density gradient centrifugation was used to isolate PBMCs from 10 ml of fresh peripheral blood. Trizol reagent was used to extract total RNA, and RNA quality was then checked on an Agilent 2100 Bioanalyzer.

Notes on this clonotype: Its binding antigen is unknown. No much larger clone is present one base from it, and per-base qualities are unavailable.

The receptor was isolated from a woman between 45 and 60 years old with Graves' hyperthyroidism. The chain was built from TRBV7-9 and TRBJ2-5; the D gene is perhaps TRBD1 or TRBD2, each of them matching over 6 bases. The material sequenced was blood. The nucleotide sequence is given as TGTGCCAGCAGCTCAAGGGGGGAGCAAGAGACCCAGTACTTC. Translation gives CASSSRGEQETQYF.